The 9 T cell receptor beta chains below were found in one sample sequenced in a study of T cell responses to AZD1222 COVID-19 vaccine. The table came from immunoSEQ multiplex PCR; TCRdb's copy has only in-frame clones and leaves some out. The sample has some 100,000 clones, approximately 87% seen once; the top ten hold approximately 12%. Sequencing was performed on peripheral blood, taken on day 0 of AZD1222 vaccination. These receptors originate from an adult in good health.

The chain employs TRBV28 and TRBJ1-1, with a possible D match to TRBD1 (5 bases). CDR1 and CDR2 (germline): MDHEN, SYDVKM. V gave up 2 bases and J gave up 1 base, with 8 bases separating them. The CDR3 covers 14 residues. CDR3 region: CASSLQGRNTEAFF. CDR3 bases: TGTGCCAGCAGTTTACAGGGAAGGAACACTGAAGCTTTCTTT.

The chain joins TRBV3-1 (or the pseudogene TRBV3-2) to TRBJ2-1; D might be TRBD2 (6 bases). This CDR3 comprises 12 residues. Germline-derived CDR1 and CDR2 are LGHDT and YNNKEL (reference sequence). The V end was cut by 4 bases, the J end by 9 bases, with 10 bases between. Written as DNA, the CDR3 is TGTGCCAGCAGCCCCTCCGGGGGTGAGCAGTTCTTC. Translation: CASSPSGGEQFF.

The V call is TRBV6-6, the J call TRBJ2-1; TRBD1 aligns across 11 bases. V shed 5 bases, J shed 6 bases, and the junction held 3 bases outside the gene matches. In germline, CDR1 is MNHNY, CDR2 SVGAGI (reference sequence). The CDR3 is 14 amino acids. Here the CDR3 reads CASSGQGASNEQFF. The CDR3 bases are TGTGCCAGCAGTGGACAGGGGGCGTCCAATGAGCAGTTCTTC.

The chain joins TRBV2 to TRBJ1-1; 9 positions match TRBD1. CDR1 and CDR2 (germline): SNHLY, FYNNEI. The CDR3 runs to 16 residues. V lost 0 bases to trimming and J lost 4 bases; unmatched junction nucleotides: 6. CDR3 amino acids: CASSEATTGGVTEAFF. As DNA, the CDR3 is TGTGCCAGCAGTGAAGCGACGACAGGGGGTGTCACTGAAGCTTTCTTT.

The chain uses TRBV6-2 or TRBV6-3 and TRBJ1-6; 7 bases match TRBD1. V lost 5 bases, J lost 2 bases, and 12 bases stayed unmatched. CDR1 and CDR2 (germline): MNHEY, SVGEGT. The CDR3 loop spans 18 amino acids. The CDR3 loop reads CASSPRQGLLPYNSPLHF. The DNA of the CDR3 is TGTGCCAGCAGTCCGCGACAGGGCCTCTTGCCCTATAATTCACCCCTCCACTTT.

The chain combines TRBV29-1 with TRBJ1-1, with a weak D call TRBD1 (6 bases). The CDR3 is 14 amino acids. V was cut by 4 bases and J by 5 bases, with 17 bases left in between. Germline CDR1 and CDR2: SQVTM and ANQGSEA. CDR3 sequence (DNA): TGCAGCGTTGCCCCGGGGGCGGGACCGACTGAAGCTTTCTTT. It translates to CSVAPGAGPTEAFF.

The V call is TRBV5-4, the J call TRBJ2-1, with D perhaps matching TRBD2 (6 bases). The V gene's germline CDR1 is SGHNT and CDR2 YYREEE (reference sequence). The CDR3 sequence is 16 residues long. V was shortened by 3 bases and J by 6 bases, with 19 bases between the two germline ends. The CDR3 DNA is TGTGCCAGCAGCTATATTAGCGGTTCGGGGAGCAATGAGCAGTTCTTC. The encoded protein is CASSYISGSGSNEQFF.

The V gene is TRBV5-1, the J gene TRBJ1-4; 8 positions match TRBD1. The CDR3 spans 15 residues. Germline V gene sequence: CDR1 SGHRS, CDR2 YFSETQ. With V trimmed by 3 bases and J by 2 bases, 3 bases remained unmatched. The DNA of the CDR3 is TGCGCCAGCAGCTCTACAGGGGGGACTAATGAAAAACTGTTTTTT. Residues: CASSSTGGTNEKLFF.

The rearrangement uses TRBV24-1 and TRBJ2-7, with 11 bases fitting TRBD2. CDR1 and CDR2 (germline): KGHDR, SFDVKD. The CDR3 loop spans 21 amino acids. Trimming removed 6 bases from V and 9 bases from J; junction bases left unmatched: 30. CDR3 protein: CATSPPSWGVETLAGVDRQYF. CDR3 sequence (DNA): TGTGCCACCAGTCCGCCCAGCTGGGGGGTCGAAACACTAGCGGGAGTTGATCGGCAGTACTTC.